The 32 T cell receptor beta chains below all came from one sample that was sequenced in a study of blood T cells in healthy people across ages. The use of a sample-barcoded 5' primer and a J-beta primer mix characterized a second PCR of about 7 to 12 cycles. A single record per CDR3 protein comes from TCRdb applying MiXCR to the 5' RACE reads. The sample includes 1.5 million to 2 million distinct CDR3 sequences, about 39% seen only once; the top ten take under 25%. The source material was blood. Receptors originate from a human donor in good health.

The chain uses TRBV5-5 and TRBJ1-5; maybe TRBD1 (6 bases). CDR1 is SGHKS, CDR2 YYEKEE, per germline (reference sequence). The CDR3 sequence is 14 residues long. The V and J ends lost 2 bases and 6 bases respectively, with 12 bases between them. DNA of the CDR3: TGTGCCAGCAGCTTCGACTTGGGGGCTCAGCCCCAGCATTTT. Its translation is CASSFDLGAQPQHF.

With respect to this clonotype: Germline and junction disagree at one end, which may indicate a read error. The rearrangement joins TRBV12-3 or TRBV12-4 to TRBJ2-3; D ambiguous. CDR3 length: 14 residues. Written as DNA, the CDR3 is TGTGCCAGCAATATCGGCGGTGGCACAGATGCGCAGTATTTT. Its protein product is CASNIGGGTDAQYF.

In its sample, this clonotype was seen a few times. The J gene is TRBJ2-5, the V gene TRBV7-8; perhaps TRBD1 as D (6 bases). This CDR3 is 16 amino acids long. Trimming cost V 3 bases and J 4 bases, with 18 bases left between them. Germline assignment: CDR1 SGHVS and CDR2 FQNEAQ. The CDR3 protein is CASSFINREGVETQYF. In DNA form, the CDR3 reads TGTGCCAGCAGCTTTATCAACAGGGAAGGAGTAGAGACCCAGTACTTC.

The chain uses TRBV9 and TRBJ2-5, with a possible D match to TRBD2 (6 bases). The CDR3 extends over 15 amino acids. V was shortened by 0 bases and J by 4 bases, with 13 bases between the two germline ends. Germline-derived CDR1 and CDR2 are SGDLS and YYNGEE. The CDR3 DNA sequence: TGTGCCAGCAGCGTAGACCCGGGAGAGTCAGAGACCCAGTACTTC. Translation: CASSVDPGESETQYF.

The table lists this clonotype with a few counts. The genes are TRBV12-3 or TRBV12-4 and TRBJ2-7; TRBD1 matches 7 bases. The CDR3 runs 14 residues. Unmatched junction bases numbered 4, after V lost 5 bases and J lost 0 bases. The DNA of the CDR3 is TGTGCCAGCAGTGGGGACAGTCTCTCCTACGAGCAGTACTTC. It specifies CASSGDSLSYEQYF.

The V call is TRBV20-1, the J call TRBJ2-3; D assignment may be TRBD1 or TRBD2 (6 bases each). V was clipped by 0 bases and J by 2 bases, with 18 bases between them. The V gene's germline CDR1 is DFQATT and CDR2 SNEGSKA (reference sequence). This CDR3 spans 17 amino acids. DNA of the CDR3: TGCAGTGCTAGAGAGCCGTCGGAGGGGGGCTTCACAGATACGCAGTATTTT. Protein sequence: CSAREPSEGGFTDTQYF.

This clonotype was counted a few times. The chain is built from TRBV28 and TRBJ1-1; weak D call: TRBD1 (5 bases). Germline CDR1 and CDR2: MDHEN and SYDVKM. This CDR3 is 18 amino acids long. The V gene lost 4 bases and the J gene lost 2 bases, with 23 bases spanning the gap. The CDR3 coding sequence is TGTGCCAGCAGTTCCGGGACTTTGATCCTAATCCGAAACACTGAAGCTTTCTTT. Protein product: CASSSGTLILIRNTEAFF.

DNA for the CDR3: TGCGCCAGCAGCTTGGAACTAGCAGTACGCACAGATACGCAGTATTTT. Translation: CASSLELAVRTDTQYF. This chain joins TRBV5-1 and TRBJ2-3, with D perhaps TRBD2 (6 bases). The CDR3 spans 16 residues. Per germline, CDR1 SGHRS and CDR2 YFSETQ. The V and J ends lost 0 bases and 1 base respectively, with 12 bases between them.

The table lists this clonotype with a few counts. The rearrangement joins TRBV6-5 to TRBJ2-7; D gene uncertain. Between the trimmed V and J ends, which lost 6 bases and 0 bases, there was a span of 18 bases. Germline V gives CDR1 MNHEY, CDR2 SVGAGI. The CDR3 totals 16 residues. CDR3 coding DNA: TGTGCCAGCAGCCCCCAGCGTGGCCAATTCTCCTACGAGCAGTACTTC. Its protein is CASSPQRGQFSYEQYF.

This clonotype was recorded at least ten times. The rearrangement uses TRBV24-1 and TRBJ2-1; 12 nucleotides line up with TRBD2. This CDR3 has 15 amino acids. Germline V gene sequence: CDR1 KGHDR, CDR2 SFDVKD. The J segment lost 6 bases and the V segment lost 9 bases, leaving 8 bases of the junction unmatched. CDR3 sequence (DNA): TGTGCCACCGGCGAGGGACTAGCGGGCCGCAATGAGCAGTTCTTC. It encodes CATGEGLAGRNEQFF.

This clonotype has a handful of counts. V is TRBV10-2 and J is TRBJ1-2, with D unresolved. The germline V and J ends were trimmed by 0 bases and 1 base, with 9 bases remaining between them. The CDR3 runs 15 residues. The V gene's germline CDR1 is WSHSY and CDR2 SAAADI. The chain's CDR3 is CASSESQGFNYGYTF. The CDR3 coding sequence is TGCGCCAGCAGTGAGTCGCAAGGGTTTAACTATGGCTACACCTTC.

V usage is TRBV10-3 and J usage is TRBJ1-6, with D tentatively TRBD1 (5 bases). V shed 6 bases and J shed 8 bases, with 17 bases lying between them. The CDR3 has 15 residues. Germline values: CDR1 ENHRY, CDR2 SYGVKD. CDR3 sequence reads: CAIRGEPLGYSPLHF. The CDR3 nucleotides read TGTGCCATCAGAGGGGAGCCCCTTGGGTATTCACCCCTCCACTTT.

The chain recombines TRBV7-6 with TRBJ2-6; no definite D call. CDR1 is SGHVS and CDR2 is FNYEAQ in the germline V gene. The CDR3 loop spans 18 amino acids. V was cut by 10 bases and J by 0 bases, with 22 bases left in between. In DNA, the CDR3 is TGTGCCACCAGGCCGACGGTACCCCCGAGCTCTGGGGCCAACGTCCTGACTTTC. It codes for CATRPTVPPSSGANVLTF. The whole variable domain, remainder taken from reference TRBV7-6 and TRBJ2-6, is GAGVSQSPRYKVTKRGQDVALRCDPISGHVSLYWYRQALGQGPEFLTYFNYEAQQDKSGLPNDRFSAERPEGSISTLTIQRTEQRDSAMYRCATRPTVPPSSGANVLTFGAGSRLTVL.

This clonotype was observed a few times. The chain couples TRBV20-1 to TRBJ2-3; 9 nucleotides match TRBD2. This CDR3 contains 15 residues. Germline assignment: CDR1 DFQATT and CDR2 SNEGSKA (reference sequence). Trimming at V came to 6 bases and at J to 6 bases, leaving 13 bases not matched to a gene. The CDR3 sequence is CSAKVFSGGTDTQYF. The CDR3 DNA sequence: TGCAGTGCAAAAGTGTTTAGCGGGGGAACGGATACGCAGTATTTT.

This clonotype was found many times. The CDR3 protein is CASSPVRETQYF. CDR3 coding DNA: TGTGCCAGCAGCCCCGTGAGGGAGACCCAGTACTTC. V usage is TRBV7-2 and J usage is TRBJ2-5, with D unresolved. V lost 5 bases, J lost 5 bases, and 9 bases lay in between. The CDR3 spans 12 residues. Germline V gives CDR1 SGHTA, CDR2 FQGNSA.

This clonotype was seen a few times. V is TRBV4-3 and J is TRBJ1-2; a weak D match, TRBD1 (6 bases). The V end was cut by 3 bases, the J end by 4 bases, with 12 bases between. Germline-derived CDR1 and CDR2 are LGHNA and YSLEER. This CDR3 spans 14 amino acids. This CDR3 is CASSHTGRGYGYTF. The DNA of the CDR3 is TGCGCCAGCAGCCATACAGGGAGGGGCTATGGCTACACCTTC.

This chain links TRBV4-3 with TRBJ1-2, with D tentatively TRBD1 (6 bases). Germline V gene sequence: CDR1 LGHNA, CDR2 YSLEER. There are 16 residues in the CDR3. The V end lost 3 bases, the J end lost 2 bases, and 16 bases lay between the germline ends. This CDR3 reads CASSHEFSGANYGYTF. CDR3 sequence (DNA): TGCGCCAGCAGCCACGAATTCTCAGGGGCCAACTATGGCTACACCTTC.

The chain uses TRBV4-2 and TRBJ2-2, with TRBD2 matching over 9 bases. The CDR3 extends over 16 amino acids. V shed 1 base, J shed 7 bases, and the junction held 7 bases outside the gene matches. Germline CDR1 reads LGHNA; CDR2 reads YNFKEQ. The CDR3 is CASSQVSGGNGGELFF. The CDR3 region has the DNA TGTGCCAGCAGCCAAGTTAGCGGGGGAAATGGCGGGGAGCTGTTTTTT.

The chain carries TRBV9 and TRBJ1-4; D may be TRBD1 (6 bases). The V and J ends lost 0 bases and 6 bases respectively, with 12 bases between them. The CDR3 has 15 residues. CDR1 and CDR2 (germline): SGDLS, YYNGEE. CDR3 DNA: TGTGCCAGCAGCGTAGTTCCAGGGGAACATGAAAAACTGTTTTTT. This translates into CASSVVPGEHEKLFF.

In this sample, this clonotype turned up a few times. The CDR3 protein is CASRAGTHTDTQYF. CDR3 coding DNA: TGTGCCAGCCGGGCCGGGACTCACACAGATACGCAGTATTTT. V is TRBV6-4 and J is TRBJ2-3; TRBD2 might be the D (6 bases). V was trimmed by 8 bases and J by 2 bases, leaving 14 bases between them. This CDR3 is 14 amino acids long. CDR1 and CDR2 from the germline V gene are MRHNA and SNTAGT.

V is TRBV21-1 and J is TRBJ2-7; the table assigns TRBD2, which was not confirmed against the DNA. TRBV21-1 is flagged as a pseudogene. The CDR3 loop spans 14 amino acids. CDR3 nucleotide sequence: TGTGCCAGCAGCAAAGGGGGAGGGTCCTACGAGCAGTACTTC. It is translated as CASSKGGGSYEQYF.

This clonotype has only a few counts. This rearrangement joins TRBV15 to TRBJ1-2; D uncertain. The CDR3 contains 12 residues. The V end was cut by 4 bases, the J end by 6 bases, with 9 bases between. CDR1 LNHNV and CDR2 YYDKDF come from the germline V gene (reference sequence). This CDR3 reads CATSIDLHGYTF. DNA for the CDR3: TGTGCCACCAGCATAGACTTGCATGGCTACACCTTC.

There are a few counts of this clonotype. The V and J genes are TRBV2 and TRBJ1-2, with D possibly TRBD1 on 5 matching bases. V shed 7 bases and J shed 6 bases, with 12 bases lying between them. The germline CDR1 and CDR2 sequences are SNHLY and FYNNEI. The CDR3 contains 12 residues. This CDR3 reads CASTNGGNGYTF. As DNA, the CDR3 is TGTGCCAGCACCAATGGGGGGAATGGCTACACCTTC.

This clonotype was observed a few times. The CDR3 sequence: CSASVSYNEQFF. In DNA form, the CDR3 reads TGCAGTGCTAGTGTGTCCTACAATGAGCAGTTCTTC. This rearrangement joins TRBV20-1 to TRBJ2-1; D uncertain. Germline V CDR1 and CDR2: DFQATT, SNEGSKA (reference sequence). The CDR3 has 12 amino acids. Trimming left V 3 bases short and J 1 base short, with 4 bases between.

Notes on this clonotype: At one end the junction does not follow the germline gene, possibly because of a read error. V and J are TRBV5-6 and TRBJ2-1; D remains ambiguous. Germline V lookup: CDR1 SGHDT, CDR2 YYEEEE. The CDR3 runs 11 residues. CDR3 loop: CASCLVQFWFF. CDR3 sequence (DNA): TGTGCCAGCTGCTTGGTTCAGTTCTGGTTCTTC.

The genes are TRBV20-1 and TRBJ2-7, with 9 bases that match TRBD1. The CDR3 length is 13 residues. Germline CDR1 reads DFQATT; CDR2 reads SNEGSKA (reference sequence). J gave up 2 bases and V 6 bases, and 5 bases lay outside the gene matches. The CDR3 spells CSATGQGTYEQYF. Here the CDR3 DNA reads TGCAGTGCAACGGGACAGGGCACCTACGAGCAGTACTTC.

There are a few counts of this clonotype. The rearrangement joins TRBV12-3 or TRBV12-4 to TRBJ1-2; D is perhaps TRBD1 (5 bases). With 8 bases removed from V and 6 bases from J, the gap between germline ends came to 16 bases. This CDR3 contains 13 residues. Here the CDR3 reads CASAVTGTDGYTF. The CDR3 DNA follows: TGTGCCAGCGCAGTAACCGGGACCGATGGCTACACCTTC.

This chain uses TRBV7-9 with TRBJ2-7, with D unclear. The DNA end is more similar to TRBJ2-5, so the J call may be wrong. This CDR3 spans 12 amino acids. In germline, CDR1 is SEHNR, CDR2 FQNEAQ (reference sequence). In DNA, the CDR3 is TGTGCCAGCAGCTTAGGTATGGAGACCCAGTACTTC. Its translation: CASSLGMETQYF.

The rearrangement uses TRBV7-2 and TRBJ2-1, with D possibly being TRBD2 (6 bases). Germline lookup yields CDR1 SGHTA and CDR2 FQGNSA. The length of the CDR3 is 14 residues. With 1 base removed from V and 9 bases from J, the gap between germline ends came to 13 bases. For the CDR3, the DNA is TGTGCCAGCAGCTTAGTTAGGAGGGGTGGTGAGCAGTTCTTC. Its protein product is CASSLVRRGGEQFF.

J is TRBJ2-5 and V is TRBV20-1; D is perhaps TRBD1 or TRBD2 (5 bases each). This CDR3 comprises 13 residues. V was cut by 5 bases and J by 1 base, with 11 bases left in between. The germline V gene encodes CDR1 DFQATT and CDR2 SNEGSKA (reference sequence). The CDR3 loop is CSAVRGTQETQYF. DNA of the CDR3: TGCAGTGCTGTACGAGGGACCCAAGAGACCCAGTACTTC.

This clonotype was found a few times. The chain carries TRBV29-1 and TRBJ2-1, with TRBD2 matching over 11 bases. CDR1 is SQVTM, CDR2 ANQGSEA, per germline. V was clipped by 7 bases and J by 3 bases; unmatched bases: 8. The CDR3 is 15 residues long. CDR3 region: CSAGGGTSGYNEQFF. In nucleotides, the CDR3 is TGCAGCGCCGGAGGAGGGACTAGCGGCTACAATGAGCAGTTCTTC.

This clonotype has ten or more counts. The V and J genes are TRBV4-1 and TRBJ2-5; D gene ambiguous. Trimming shortened V by 1 base and J by 2 bases, and 8 bases separated the two germline ends. Looked up from germline, CDR1 is MGHRA and CDR2 is YSYEKL. The CDR3 runs 14 residues. In nucleotides, the CDR3 is TGCGCCAGCAGCCAAGTGGGCAGTCAAGAGACCCAGTACTTC. It specifies CASSQVGSQETQYF.